This TCR beta chain is drawn from a study of blood T cell repertoires in COVID-19. Across the whole study: Samples representing acute and convalescent COVID-19 were sourced from the United States, Italy and Spain. T cells, B-cell-depleted T cells, or PBMCs supplied cDNA or gDNA.

Original handling: Estimated nucleated cell counts came from reference gene primer amplification. TCRdb keeps only in-frame clones here, not all; method: immunoSEQ multiplex PCR. V, J and clone size are those of that table, while D and trimming were read from the DNA. The sample holds 150,000 to 180,000 clones; about 85% are singletons and the top ten take about 2.4%. Per germline, CDR1 MNHNY and CDR2 SVGAGI (reference sequence). The CDR3 loop spans 14 amino acids. V trimming: 5 bases; J trimming: 8 bases; junction bases outside the gene matches: 4. The sequenced sample consisted of peripheral blood. The rearrangement uses TRBV6-6 and TRBJ1-6, with 9 bases fitting TRBD1. This sequence originates from a woman in her 70s with acute or convalescent COVID-19. CDR3 coding DNA: TGTGCCAGCAGTACGGGACAGGGATATTCACCCCTCCACTTT. It encodes CASSTGQGYSPLHF.